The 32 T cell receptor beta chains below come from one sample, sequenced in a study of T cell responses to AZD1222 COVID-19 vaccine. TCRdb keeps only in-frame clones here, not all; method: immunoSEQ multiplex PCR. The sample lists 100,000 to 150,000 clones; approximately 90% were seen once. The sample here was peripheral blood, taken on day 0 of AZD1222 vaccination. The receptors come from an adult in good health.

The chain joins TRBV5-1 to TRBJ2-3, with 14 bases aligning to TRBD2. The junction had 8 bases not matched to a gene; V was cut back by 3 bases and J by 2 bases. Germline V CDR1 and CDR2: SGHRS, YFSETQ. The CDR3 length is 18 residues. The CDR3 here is CASSSGLAGGNPTDTQYF. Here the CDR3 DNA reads TGCGCCAGCAGCTCCGGACTAGCGGGGGGCAACCCCACAGATACGCAGTATTTT.

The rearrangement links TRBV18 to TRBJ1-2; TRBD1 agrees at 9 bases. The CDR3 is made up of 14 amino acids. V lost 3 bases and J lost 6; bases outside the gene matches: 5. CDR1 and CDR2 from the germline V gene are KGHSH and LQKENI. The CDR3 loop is CASSPLTGGDGYTF. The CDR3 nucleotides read TGTGCCAGCTCACCCCTGACAGGGGGAGATGGCTACACCTTC.

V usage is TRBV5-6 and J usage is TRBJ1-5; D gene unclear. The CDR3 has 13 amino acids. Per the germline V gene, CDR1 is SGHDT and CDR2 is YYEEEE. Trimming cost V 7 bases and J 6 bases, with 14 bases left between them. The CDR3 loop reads CASEKGGGQPQHF. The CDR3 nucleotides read TGTGCCAGCGAAAAGGGTGGTGGTCAGCCCCAGCATTTT. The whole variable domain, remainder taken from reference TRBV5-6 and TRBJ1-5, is DAGVTQSPTHLIKTRGQQVTLRCSPKSGHDTVSWYQQALGQGPQFIFQYYEEEERQRGNFPDRFSGHQFPNYSSELNVNALLLGDSALYLCASEKGGGQPQHFGDGTRLSIL.

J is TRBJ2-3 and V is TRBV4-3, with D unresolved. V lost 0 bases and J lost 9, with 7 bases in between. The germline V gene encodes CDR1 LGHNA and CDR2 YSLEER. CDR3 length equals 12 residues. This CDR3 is CASSQEGTTQYF. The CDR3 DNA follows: TGCGCCAGCAGCCAAGAAGGCACGACGCAGTATTTT.

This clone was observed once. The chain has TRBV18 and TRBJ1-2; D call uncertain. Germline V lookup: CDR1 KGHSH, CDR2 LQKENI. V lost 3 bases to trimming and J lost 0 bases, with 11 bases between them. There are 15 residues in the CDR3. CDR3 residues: CASSPFQNTNYGYTF. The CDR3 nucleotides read TGTGCCAGCTCACCTTTTCAGAATACTAACTATGGCTACACCTTC.

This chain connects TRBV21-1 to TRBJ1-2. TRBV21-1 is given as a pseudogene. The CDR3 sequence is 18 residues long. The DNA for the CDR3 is TGTGCCAGCAGCAAAGAAGGACACCCAGTTGGGGGATTGTTCGGCTACACCTTC. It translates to CASSKEGHPVGGLFGYTF.

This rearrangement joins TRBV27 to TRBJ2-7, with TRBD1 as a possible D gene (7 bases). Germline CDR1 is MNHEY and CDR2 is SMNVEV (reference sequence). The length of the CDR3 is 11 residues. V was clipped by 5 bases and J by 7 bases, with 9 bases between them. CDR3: CASSPGGEQYF. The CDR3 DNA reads TGTGCCAGCAGTCCAGGGGGGGAGCAGTACTTC.

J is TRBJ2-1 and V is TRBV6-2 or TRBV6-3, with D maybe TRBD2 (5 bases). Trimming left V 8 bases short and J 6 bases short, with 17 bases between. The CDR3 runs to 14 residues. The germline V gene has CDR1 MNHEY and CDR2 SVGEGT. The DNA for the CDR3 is TGTGCCAGCGGTTTCGCGGGTAGAGGCAATGAGCAGTTCTTC. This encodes CASGFAGRGNEQFF.

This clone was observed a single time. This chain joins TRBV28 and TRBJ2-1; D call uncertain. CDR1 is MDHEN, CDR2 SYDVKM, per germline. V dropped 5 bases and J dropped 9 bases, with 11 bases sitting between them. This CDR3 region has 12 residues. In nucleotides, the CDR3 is TGTGCCAGCAGTCCCGCCTGGGGTGAGCAGTTCTTC. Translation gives CASSPAWGEQFF.

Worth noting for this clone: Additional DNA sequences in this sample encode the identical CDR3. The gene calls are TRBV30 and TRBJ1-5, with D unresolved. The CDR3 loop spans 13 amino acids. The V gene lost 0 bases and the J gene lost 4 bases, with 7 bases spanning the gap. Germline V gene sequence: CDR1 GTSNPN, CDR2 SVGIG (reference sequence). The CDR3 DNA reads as TGTGCCTGGAGTGTTTTAGGAAATCAGCCCCAGCATTTT. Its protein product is CAWSVLGNQPQHF.

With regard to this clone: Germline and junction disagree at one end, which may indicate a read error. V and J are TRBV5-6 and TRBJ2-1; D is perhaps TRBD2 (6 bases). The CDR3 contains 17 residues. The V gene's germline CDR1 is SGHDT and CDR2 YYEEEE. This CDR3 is CASSLEGLGDSYNEQFF. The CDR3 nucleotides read TGTGCCAGCAGTTTGGAGGGACTTGGGGACTCCTACAATGAGCAGTTCTTC.

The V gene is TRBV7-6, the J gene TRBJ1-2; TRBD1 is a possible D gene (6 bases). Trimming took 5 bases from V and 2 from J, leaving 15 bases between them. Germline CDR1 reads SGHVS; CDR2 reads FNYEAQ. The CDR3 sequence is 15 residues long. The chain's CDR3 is CASSPGGAGNYGYTF. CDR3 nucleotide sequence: TGTGCCAGCAGCCCTGGGGGGGCAGGGAACTATGGCTACACCTTC.

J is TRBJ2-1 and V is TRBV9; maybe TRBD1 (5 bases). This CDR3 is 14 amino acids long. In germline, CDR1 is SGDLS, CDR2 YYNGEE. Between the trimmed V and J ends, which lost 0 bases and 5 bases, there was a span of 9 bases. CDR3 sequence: CASSVAGSDNEQFF. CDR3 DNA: TGTGCCAGCAGCGTAGCAGGGTCTGACAATGAGCAGTTCTTC. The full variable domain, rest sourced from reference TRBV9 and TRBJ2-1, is DSGVTQTPKHLITATGQRVTLRCSPRSGDLSVYWYQQSLDQGLQFLIQYYNGEERAKGNILERFSAQQFPDLHSELNLSSLELGDSALYFCASSVAGSDNEQFFGPGTRLTVL.

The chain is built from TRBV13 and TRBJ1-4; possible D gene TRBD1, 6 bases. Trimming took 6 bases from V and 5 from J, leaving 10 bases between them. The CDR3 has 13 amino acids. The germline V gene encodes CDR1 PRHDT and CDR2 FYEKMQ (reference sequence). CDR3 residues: CASRWQGNEKLFF. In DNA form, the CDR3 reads TGTGCCAGCAGGTGGCAGGGGAATGAAAAACTGTTTTTT.

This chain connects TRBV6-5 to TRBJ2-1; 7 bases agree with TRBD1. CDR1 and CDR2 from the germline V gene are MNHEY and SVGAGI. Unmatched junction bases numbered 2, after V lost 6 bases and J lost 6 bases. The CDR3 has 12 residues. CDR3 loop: CASSPGGNEQFF. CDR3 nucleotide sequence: TGTGCCAGCAGCCCAGGGGGCAATGAGCAGTTCTTC.

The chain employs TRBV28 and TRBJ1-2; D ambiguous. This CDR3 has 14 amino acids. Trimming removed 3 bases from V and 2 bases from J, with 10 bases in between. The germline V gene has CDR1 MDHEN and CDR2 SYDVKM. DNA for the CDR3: TGTGCCAGCAGTTTCTCGGGCCCAAACTATGGCTACACCTTC. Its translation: CASSFSGPNYGYTF.

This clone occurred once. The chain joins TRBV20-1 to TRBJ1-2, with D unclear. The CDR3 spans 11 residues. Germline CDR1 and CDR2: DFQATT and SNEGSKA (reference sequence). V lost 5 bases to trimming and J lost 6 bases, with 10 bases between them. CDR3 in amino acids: CSALRQDGYTF. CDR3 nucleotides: TGCAGTGCTCTCCGACAAGATGGCTACACCTTC.

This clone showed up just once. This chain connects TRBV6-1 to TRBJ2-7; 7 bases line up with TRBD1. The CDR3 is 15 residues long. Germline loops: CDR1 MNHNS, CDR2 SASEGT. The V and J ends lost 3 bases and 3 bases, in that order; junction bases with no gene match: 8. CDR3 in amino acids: CASSDYGTAHYEQYF. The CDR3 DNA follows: TGTGCCAGCAGTGATTACGGGACAGCCCACTACGAGCAGTACTTC.

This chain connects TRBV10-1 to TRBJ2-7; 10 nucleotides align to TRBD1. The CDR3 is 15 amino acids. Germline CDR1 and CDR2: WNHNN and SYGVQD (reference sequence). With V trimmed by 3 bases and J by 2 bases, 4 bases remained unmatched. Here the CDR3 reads CASSETGTGAYEQYF. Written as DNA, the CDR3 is TGCGCCAGCAGTGAAACCGGGACAGGGGCCTACGAGCAGTACTTC.

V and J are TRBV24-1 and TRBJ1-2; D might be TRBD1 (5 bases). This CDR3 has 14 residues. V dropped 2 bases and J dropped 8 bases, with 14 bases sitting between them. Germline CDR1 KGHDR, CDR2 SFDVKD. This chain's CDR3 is CATSDSGLWKGYTF. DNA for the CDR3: TGTGCCACCAGTGATTCGGGGCTATGGAAGGGCTACACCTTC.

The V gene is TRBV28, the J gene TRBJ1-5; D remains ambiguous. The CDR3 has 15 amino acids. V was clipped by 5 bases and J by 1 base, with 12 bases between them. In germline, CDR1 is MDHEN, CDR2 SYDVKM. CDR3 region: CASSIHGSSNQPQHF. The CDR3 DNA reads TGTGCCAGCAGTATCCACGGATCCAGCAATCAGCCCCAGCATTTT.

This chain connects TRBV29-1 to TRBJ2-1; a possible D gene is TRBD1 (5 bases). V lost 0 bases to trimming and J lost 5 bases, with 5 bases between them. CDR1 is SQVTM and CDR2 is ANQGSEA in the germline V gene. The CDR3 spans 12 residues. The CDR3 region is CSVEEQDNEQFF. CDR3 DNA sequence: TGCAGCGTTGAAGAACAGGACAATGAGCAGTTCTTC.

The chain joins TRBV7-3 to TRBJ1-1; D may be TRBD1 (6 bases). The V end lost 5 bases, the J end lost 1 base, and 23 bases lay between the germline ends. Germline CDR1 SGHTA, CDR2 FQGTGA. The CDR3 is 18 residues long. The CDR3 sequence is CASSRGPTGLVRNTEAFF. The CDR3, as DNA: TGTGCCAGCAGCCGCGGCCCGACAGGCCTCGTACGGAACACTGAAGCTTTCTTT.

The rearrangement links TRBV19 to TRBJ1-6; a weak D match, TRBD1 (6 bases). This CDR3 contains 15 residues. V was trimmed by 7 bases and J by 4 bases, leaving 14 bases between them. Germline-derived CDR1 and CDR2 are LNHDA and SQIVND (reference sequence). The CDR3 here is CASTEGGNYNSPLHF. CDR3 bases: TGTGCCAGTACAGAGGGGGGAAATTATAATTCACCCCTCCACTTT.

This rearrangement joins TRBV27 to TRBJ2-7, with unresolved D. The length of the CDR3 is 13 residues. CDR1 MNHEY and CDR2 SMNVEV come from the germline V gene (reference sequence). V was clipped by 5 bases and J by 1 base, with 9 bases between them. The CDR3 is CASSPYLSYEQYF. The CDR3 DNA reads TGTGCCAGCAGTCCGTACCTTTCCTACGAGCAGTACTTC.

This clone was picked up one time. The CDR3 DNA follows: TGTGCCAGCAGTCCCGGGACAGGGGTTTTTGGCTACACCTTC. Translating it yields CASSPGTGVFGYTF. This chain joins TRBV5-6 and TRBJ1-2; 10 bases line up with TRBD1. The ends lost 5 bases at V and 7 bases at J; junction bases unmatched: 8. CDR1 and CDR2 (germline): SGHDT, YYEEEE. The CDR3 covers 14 residues. The full variable domain, its missing parts supplied by reference TRBV5-6 and TRBJ1-2, is DAGVTQSPTHLIKTRGQQVTLRCSPKSGHDTVSWYQQALGQGPQFIFQYYEEEERQRGNFPDRFSGHQFPNYSSELNVNALLLGDSALYLCASSPGTGVFGYTFGSGTRLTVV.

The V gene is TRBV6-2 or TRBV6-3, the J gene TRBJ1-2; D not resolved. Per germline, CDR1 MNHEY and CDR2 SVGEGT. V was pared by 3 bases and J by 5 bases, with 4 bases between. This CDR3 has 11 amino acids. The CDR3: CASSYLYGYTF. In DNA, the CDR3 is TGTGCCAGCAGTTATCTGTATGGCTACACCTTC.

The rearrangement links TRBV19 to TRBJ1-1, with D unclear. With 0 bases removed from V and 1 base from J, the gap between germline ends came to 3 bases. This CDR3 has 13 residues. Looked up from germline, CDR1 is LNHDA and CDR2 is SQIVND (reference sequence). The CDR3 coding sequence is TGTGCCAGTAGTATAGAAGGGAACACTGAAGCTTTCTTT. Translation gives CASSIEGNTEAFF.

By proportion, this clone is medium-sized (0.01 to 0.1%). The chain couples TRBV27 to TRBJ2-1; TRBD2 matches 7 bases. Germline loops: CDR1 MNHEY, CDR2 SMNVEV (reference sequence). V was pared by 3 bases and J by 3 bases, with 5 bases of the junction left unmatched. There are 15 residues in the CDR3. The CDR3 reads CASSFLAEVYNEQFF. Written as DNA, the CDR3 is TGTGCCAGCAGTTTTCTAGCGGAGGTCTACAATGAGCAGTTCTTC.

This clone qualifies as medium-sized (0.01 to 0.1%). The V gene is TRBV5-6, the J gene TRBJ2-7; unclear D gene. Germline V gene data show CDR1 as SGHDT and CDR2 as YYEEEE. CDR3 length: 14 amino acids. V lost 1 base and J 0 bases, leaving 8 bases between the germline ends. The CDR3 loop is CASSLRTRSYEQYF. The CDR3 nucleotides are TGTGCCAGCAGCTTGAGAACACGCTCCTACGAGCAGTACTTC.

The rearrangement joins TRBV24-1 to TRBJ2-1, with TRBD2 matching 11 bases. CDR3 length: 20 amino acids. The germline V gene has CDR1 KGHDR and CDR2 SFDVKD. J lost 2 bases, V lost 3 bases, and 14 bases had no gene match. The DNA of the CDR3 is TGTGCCACCAGTGATCCCACGGGACTAGCGGACTCGGGGGCCTACAATGAGCAGTTCTTC. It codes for CATSDPTGLADSGAYNEQFF.

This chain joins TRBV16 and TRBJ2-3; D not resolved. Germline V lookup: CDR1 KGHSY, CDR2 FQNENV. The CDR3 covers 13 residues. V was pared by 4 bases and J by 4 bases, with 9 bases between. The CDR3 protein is CASSPRWADTQYF. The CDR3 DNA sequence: TGTGCCAGCAGCCCCCGATGGGCAGATACGCAGTATTTT. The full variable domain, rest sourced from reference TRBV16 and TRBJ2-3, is GEEVAQTPKHLVRGEGQKAKLYCAPIKGHSYVFWYQQVLKNEFKFLISFQNENVFDETGMPKERFSAKCLPNSPCSLEIQATKLEDSAVYFCASSPRWADTQYFGPGTRLTVL.